This T cell receptor (beta chain) originates from a study of persistence of HIV-infected CD4 T cells (dated by TCRdb to 2020 to 2021). About the investigation overall: Suppressive ART had been received by participants for a median of roughly eight years. Peripheral blood samples of up to about 200 mL were obtained at multiple time points, with the exception of two participants, for whom leukapheresis was performed at a single time point. For the TCR cluster analysis across participants, eight or nine participants were included for CMV and about seven participants for Gag. Anti-CD3/anti-CD28 stimulation activated a higher proportion of cells, with a lower memory fraction, than antigen stimulation. TCRbeta sequencing assessed the clonality of all cells in each sorted population, while proviral sequencing assessed the clonality of infected cells. The study isolated CMV- and HIV-1 Gag-responding CD4+ T cells from ART-treated individuals to examine antigen-driven clonal expansion of HIV-1-infected cells. Overall results and qualifications from the work: Because the TCR analyses were done in bulk, restricting them to just the rare CMV-responding cells that actually carried HIV-1 proviruses was not possible. TCR oligoclonality correlated with proviral oligoclonality within the same sorted populations. Enrichment of degenerate expanded CDR3beta sequences was found in antigen-responding cells, suggesting convergent selection of CD4+ responses to CMV and Gag. The study involved few individuals and tested only a limited range of antigens. TCRbeta richness in CMV- and Gag-responding cells was significantly lower than in anti-CD3/anti-CD28-responding cells; CMV-responding cells had higher oligoclonality than CD3/CD28-stimulated and Gag-responding cells.

The cysteine opens and the phenylalanine closes a CDR3 of 13 amino acids. The only DNA kept is the CDR3, 39 bases in frame from the first base. The junction carries 11 bases between V and J, which are trimmed by 6 bases and 0 bases respectively. From a lookup of the germline V gene, CDR1 and CDR2 are SQVTM and ANQGSEA. The intended sense of this specimen's treatment or condition label: suppressive antiretroviral therapy. Cells were stimulated with anti-CD3/anti-CD28 magnetic beads as a nonspecific positive control representing the CD4+ T cell repertoire. Sorting of responding CD4+ T cells was based on upregulation of both CD40 ligand and CD69. HIV-1-infected adults in whom suppressive ART had been started during chronic infection were enrolled as participants. Plasma HIV-1 RNA had been undetectable (below 50 copies/mL) in participants for at least 4 years. To be included, a participant needed positive CMV serology and a CD4+ T cell count above 400 cells/uL. Before stimulation, PBMCs were isolated using density centrifugation and depleted of CD8+ T cells. Stimulation of CD8-depleted PBMCs was carried out for 15 to 20 hours with anti-CD28/CD49d costimulation, CD40-blocking antibody and enfuvirtide, to prevent new infections. Sorting was done on either a Beckman Coulter MoFlo Legacy or an XDP sorter, and propidium iodide was used to exclude dead cells. Genomic DNA was extracted using the QIAamp DNA Mini Kit for samples with more than one million cells and using the Quick-DNA Microprep Kit for all other samples.

The immunoSEQ hsTCRB assay version 4, run in survey mode, was used to sequence TCRbeta repertoires from genomic DNA. For TCRbeta sequencing, genomic DNA was diluted to 9.5 to 10 ng/uL, with up to roughly 1 ug used per sample. As for how the authors treated the data: TCRbeta data analysis was done in ImmunoSeq Analyzer 3.0, and diversity was calculated on productive nucleotide rearrangements. Lower-bound TCR diversity was estimated with the improved Chao index, and clonality with the Gini coefficient using the Immunarch R package. When different nucleotide rearrangements encoded the same CDR3beta amino acid sequence, each rearrangement was treated as a distinct clonotype. Differential abundance analysis identified TCRbeta sequences significantly enriched in antigen-responding cells relative to anti-CD3/anti-CD28-activated cells. GLIPH2 grouped TCRs by predicted peptide-MHC specificity, both within each participant and across combined participant data sets. As stored in TCRdb, this immuneACCESS dataset retains in-frame rearrangements with V and J assigned. A fraction of the clones does not appear; measured against another copy, unresolved V genes explain less than half of the discrepancy, and the remainder lacks a known reason. V and J calls and clone size come straight from that table; D and trimming were deduced from the DNA. The sample table lists approximately 45,000 clones, about 88% of them with a count of one. The top ten hold roughly 0.44% of the sample.

Details on this clone: Its antigen is unknown. Base qualities are not recorded, but no much larger clone differs from it by a single base.

The TCR sequence derives from an adult woman with HIV who was CMV-seropositive. The chain links TRBV29-1 with TRBJ1-1, with no reliable assignment of the D segment. The sample consisted of CD4+ T cells sorted from PBMCs after approximately 19-hour stimulation, taken from a patient who received antiretroviral therapy. Per the publication, the cell subset or site label means: CD40L+CD69+ CD4 T cells responding to anti-CD3/anti-CD28 beads, representing the overall repertoire. The DNA sequence reads TGCAGCGTCTCTTGGTTATTGAACACTGAAGCTTTCTTT. This translates into CSVSWLLNTEAFF.